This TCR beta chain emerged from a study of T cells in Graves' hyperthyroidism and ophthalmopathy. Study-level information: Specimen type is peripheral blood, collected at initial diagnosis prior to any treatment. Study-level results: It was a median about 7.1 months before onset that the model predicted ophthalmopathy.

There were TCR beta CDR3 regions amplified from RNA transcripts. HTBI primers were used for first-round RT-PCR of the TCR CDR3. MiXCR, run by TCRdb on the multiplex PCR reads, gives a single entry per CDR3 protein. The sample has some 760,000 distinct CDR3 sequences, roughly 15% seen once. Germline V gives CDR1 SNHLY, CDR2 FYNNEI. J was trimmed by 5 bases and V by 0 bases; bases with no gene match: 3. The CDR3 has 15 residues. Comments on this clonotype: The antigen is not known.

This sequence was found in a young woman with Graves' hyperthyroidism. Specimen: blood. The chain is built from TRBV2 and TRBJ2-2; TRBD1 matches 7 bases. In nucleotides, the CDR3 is TGTGCCAGCAGTGAAGCAGGGGGCGCTACCGGGGAGCTGTTTTTT. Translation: CASSEAGGATGELFF.